One sample yielded the 19 T cell receptor beta chains listed below, sequenced in a study of memory CD4+ T cells and cytomegalovirus serostatus. Single viable CD3+CD4+CD8-CD45RO+ cells were sorted as the memory CD4+ T cells. Clones were sequenced by immunoSEQ multiplex PCR, and TCRdb holds only the in-frame ones, with some missing. The sample consists of 65,000 to 95,000 clones, 75% to 90% of them appearing once. The source material was memory CD4+ T cells from blood. The receptors shown here come from an adult in good health and CMV-seronegative.

This chain connects TRBV7-2 to TRBJ1-5; D remains ambiguous. This CDR3 region has 15 residues. The V gene lost 2 bases and the J gene lost 7 bases, with 15 bases spanning the gap. Germline V CDR1 and CDR2: SGHTA, FQGNSA. CDR3 sequence: CASSLLSILKQPQHF. CDR3 DNA sequence: TGTGCCAGCAGCTTACTTTCTATCCTGAAGCAGCCCCAGCATTTT.

This chain uses TRBV7-3 with TRBJ1-3, with 8 bases lining up with TRBD1. CDR3 length equals 22 residues. Germline values: CDR1 SGHTA, CDR2 FQGTGA. Germline trimming cut 0 bases from V and 0 bases from J; bases unmatched to any gene: 19. The CDR3 here is CASSLTLMADRDDPPSGNTIYF. The CDR3, as DNA: TGTGCCAGCAGCTTAACACTAATGGCGGACAGGGATGATCCCCCCTCTGGAAACACCATATATTTT.

The chain uses TRBV4-2 and TRBJ2-3; D is uncertain. The germline V and J ends were trimmed by 0 bases and 0 bases, with 10 bases remaining between them. This CDR3 comprises 16 residues. CDR1 and CDR2 from the germline V gene are LGHNA and YNFKEQ. The CDR3 bases are TGTGCCAGCAGCCAAGACTGGGGTTCTAGCACAGATACGCAGTATTTT. Translating gives CASSQDWGSSTDTQYF.

The V gene is TRBV2, the J gene TRBJ2-5, with TRBD2 matching 8 bases. The CDR3 runs 14 residues. CDR1 SNHLY and CDR2 FYNNEI come from the germline V gene. The J segment lost 5 bases and the V segment lost 2 bases, leaving 4 bases of the junction unmatched. This CDR3 is CASSENGGAETQYF. CDR3 sequence (DNA): TGTGCCAGCAGTGAAAACGGGGGGGCCGAGACCCAGTACTTC.

This chain uses TRBV6-1 with TRBJ2-7; 11 nucleotides match TRBD2. Germline V gene sequence: CDR1 MNHNS, CDR2 SASEGT. This CDR3 comprises 15 residues. V dropped 6 bases and J dropped 0; count of bases not matched to a gene: 4. CDR3 sequence: CASRVTSGSSYEQYF. The CDR3 coding sequence is TGTGCCAGCAGGGTCACTAGCGGGAGCTCCTACGAGCAGTACTTC.

The chain combines TRBV5-1 with TRBJ1-1, with 9 positions matching TRBD1. Germline CDR1 is SGHRS and CDR2 is YFSETQ. CDR3 length: 14 residues. J lost 3 bases, V lost 4 bases, and 4 bases had no gene match. The CDR3 nucleotides read TGCGCCAGCAGCACGGGACAGGGAGACACTGAAGCTTTCTTT. Amino acids: CASSTGQGDTEAFF.

The count of this clone is one. The sample has other DNA sequences that encode this CDR3 too. This chain joins TRBV5-1 and TRBJ2-5, with TRBD1 as a possible D gene (6 bases). This CDR3 spans 13 amino acids. Per germline, CDR1 SGHRS and CDR2 YFSETQ. V lost 2 bases and J 5 bases, leaving 10 bases between the germline ends. CDR3 in amino acids: CASSFPQGETQYF. The CDR3 region has the DNA TGCGCCAGCAGCTTTCCCCAGGGGGAGACCCAGTACTTC.

J is TRBJ1-6 and V is TRBV19; no clear D gene. V was cut by 3 bases and J by 3 bases, with 12 bases left in between. Germline V gene sequence: CDR1 LNHDA, CDR2 SQIVND (reference sequence). This CDR3 comprises 16 residues. The CDR3 protein is CASSMEGRGYNSPLHF. Written as DNA, the CDR3 is TGTGCCAGTAGTATGGAAGGCAGAGGCTATAATTCACCCCTCCACTTT. The entire variable domain, with the rest obtained from reference TRBV19 and TRBJ1-6, is as follows: DGGITQSPKYLFRKEGQNVTLSCEQNLNHDAMYWYRQDPGQGLRLIYYSQIVNDFQKGDIAEGYSVSREKKESFPLTVTSAQKNPTAFYLCASSMEGRGYNSPLHFGNGTRLTVT.

This chain connects TRBV29-1 to TRBJ1-1; D might be TRBD1 (6 bases). Germline V gene data show CDR1 as SQVTM and CDR2 as ANQGSEA. V lost 5 bases to trimming and J lost 1 base, with 17 bases between them. The length of the CDR3 is 15 residues. DNA of the CDR3: TGCAGCGTTTCCTTACAGGGAGGAAGGAACACTGAAGCTTTCTTT. Its protein product is CSVSLQGGRNTEAFF.

The chain couples TRBV7-3 to TRBJ1-2; a possible D gene is TRBD1 (5 bases). Trimming left V 1 base short and J 1 base short, with 10 bases between. Germline values: CDR1 SGHTA, CDR2 FQGTGA. The CDR3 covers 15 residues. As DNA, the CDR3 is TGTGCCAGCAGCTTAATTAGCGGGGGTAACTATGGCTACACCTTC. Translation gives CASSLISGGNYGYTF.

The sample holds a few counts of this clone. The chain combines TRBV19 with TRBJ1-6, with D maybe TRBD1 (5 bases). The V gene lost 3 bases and the J gene lost 9 bases, with 6 bases spanning the gap. The CDR3 consists of 12 residues. From germline, CDR1 is LNHDA and CDR2 SQIVND (reference sequence). CDR3: CASSIQGSPLHF. CDR3 bases: TGTGCCAGTAGTATCCAGGGTTCACCCCTCCACTTT.

The chain is built from TRBV5-8 and TRBJ1-1; D gene unclear. V dropped 4 bases and J dropped 4 bases, with 17 bases sitting between them. Germline CDR1 and CDR2: SGHTS and YDEGEE. The CDR3 totals 15 residues. CDR3 coding DNA: TGTGCCAGCAGCCACAGACGGCCCCCGGGCACTGAAGCTTTCTTT. Encoded protein: CASSHRRPPGTEAFF.

This rearrangement joins TRBV11-2 to TRBJ2-5; 7 bases line up with TRBD2. Germline values: CDR1 SGHAT, CDR2 FQNNGV. V lost 0 bases to trimming and J lost 9 bases; unmatched junction nucleotides: 1. The CDR3 is 12 amino acids. CDR3 in DNA: TGTGCCAGCAGCTTAGATCGGGGGGCCCAGTACTTC. Translated: CASSLDRGAQYF. The full variable domain, in which reference TRBV11-2 and TRBJ2-5 provide the parts outside the CDR3, is EAGVAQSPRYKIIEKRQSVAFWCNPISGHATLYWYQQILGQGPKLLIQFQNNGVVDDSQLPKDRFSAERLKGVDSTLKIQPAKLEDSAVYLCASSLDRGAQYFGPGTRLLVL.

This sequence joins TRBV6-5 and TRBJ2-5, with TRBD1 matching 9 bases. In germline, CDR1 is MNHEY, CDR2 SVGAGI. CDR3 length: 14 amino acids. V shed 2 bases, J shed 5 bases, and the junction held 3 bases outside the gene matches. The DNA for the CDR3 is TGTGCCAGCAGTTACGGGACAGGGAGGGAGACCCAGTACTTC. Encoded protein: CASSYGTGRETQYF.

V gene TRBV6-6 combines with J gene TRBJ1-5; 11 bases are shared with TRBD1. Germline CDR1 reads MNHNY; CDR2 reads SVGAGI (reference sequence). The CDR3 is 15 residues long. Germline trimming cut 7 bases from V and 4 bases from J; bases unmatched to any gene: 6. Here the CDR3 reads CASIRGTGGNQPQHF. The CDR3 nucleotides are TGTGCCAGCATTCGCGGGACAGGGGGTAATCAGCCCCAGCATTTT.

The chain is built from TRBV9 and TRBJ1-2, with 8 bases identical to TRBD1. Per germline, CDR1 SGDLS and CDR2 YYNGEE. Trimming removed 4 bases from V and 4 bases from J; junction bases left unmatched: 6. CDR3 length equals 14 residues. The CDR3 nucleotides read TGTGCCAGCAGCCTCACAGGGGGAAGCTATGGCTACACCTTC. Protein product: CASSLTGGSYGYTF.

V is TRBV6-5 and J is TRBJ1-4; 9 positions agree with TRBD1. Germline V lookup: CDR1 MNHEY, CDR2 SVGAGI. V shed 4 bases and J 8 bases; nucleotides not matched to a gene: 5. This CDR3 contains 14 residues. In nucleotides, the CDR3 is TGTGCCAGCAGTTTTGGGACAGGGACAGAAAAACTGTTTTTT. It codes for CASSFGTGTEKLFF.

CDR3 sequence reads: CASSLPGGTYNEQFF. CDR3 bases: TGTGCCAGCAGCTTGCCGGGTGGGACCTACAATGAGCAGTTCTTC. This rearrangement joins TRBV5-6 to TRBJ2-1, with D unclear. The germline CDR1 and CDR2 sequences are SGHDT and YYEEEE. The CDR3 is 15 amino acids. V lost 1 base, J lost 2 bases, and 10 bases lay in between.

Only one count was recorded for this clone. This chain links TRBV30 with TRBJ1-2; 8 bases are a match to TRBD1. CDR1 is GTSNPN, CDR2 SVGIG, per germline (reference sequence). The CDR3 is made up of 13 amino acids. V shed 2 bases and J 8 bases; nucleotides not matched to a gene: 7. CDR3 amino acids: CAWSLTGEAGYTF. The CDR3 nucleotides read TGTGCCTGGAGTTTGACAGGGGAGGCAGGCTACACCTTC.